These 5 T cell receptor beta chains originate from one sample sequenced in a study of T cell responses to AZD1222 COVID-19 vaccine. Libraries were prepared by immunoSEQ multiplex PCR; TCRdb keeps only in-frame clonotypes and omits some of them. The top ten clones hold approximately 7% of a sample with about 150,000 clones, around nine tenths of them seen once. Sequencing used peripheral blood, obtained after recovery from COVID-19. Every receptor here comes from an adult who had recovered from COVID-19.

The chain uses TRBV7-9 and TRBJ2-3, with 7 bases lining up with TRBD1. CDR3 size: 16 residues. From germline, CDR1 is SEHNR and CDR2 FQNEAQ (reference sequence). Trimming cost V 4 bases and J 2 bases; bases outside gene matches: 9. CDR3: CASSSIQGLHTDTQYF. The CDR3 bases are TGTGCCAGCAGCTCCATACAGGGGCTCCACACAGATACGCAGTATTTT.

The chain joins TRBV2 to TRBJ1-2, with 7 bases fitting TRBD1. Germline trimming cut 6 bases from V and 8 bases from J; bases unmatched to any gene: 9. Germline CDR1 and CDR2: SNHLY and FYNNEI. CDR3 length: 13 residues. The CDR3 nucleotides read TGTGCCAGCAGCGGGCAGGGGGGTGACGGCTACACCTTC. Translation: CASSGQGGDGYTF.

The gene calls are TRBV5-6 and TRBJ1-3, with TRBD1 matching over 9 bases. J was trimmed by 5 bases and V by 4 bases; bases with no gene match: 7. CDR1 SGHDT and CDR2 YYEEEE come from the germline V gene. The CDR3 has 15 amino acids. CDR3 residues: CASSLGTGPRNTIYF. The DNA for the CDR3 is TGTGCCAGCAGCCTAGGGACAGGGCCGCGAAACACCATATATTTT.

The rearrangement links TRBV11-3 to TRBJ2-3; D may be TRBD1 or TRBD2 (5 bases each). Germline V gives CDR1 SGHNT, CDR2 YENEEA. Deletions cut 3 bases from V and 6 bases from J, with 16 bases between. The CDR3 spans 15 residues. This chain's CDR3 is CASSLGGSGFDTQYF. As DNA, the CDR3 is TGTGCCAGCAGCTTGGGCGGGTCAGGGTTCGATACGCAGTATTTT.

The genes are TRBV15 and TRBJ2-7; 8 nucleotides line up with TRBD1. This CDR3 spans 16 amino acids. Trimming removed 0 bases from V and 1 base from J; junction bases left unmatched: 5. Germline V gene lookup returns CDR1 LNHNV and CDR2 YYDKDF (reference sequence). The CDR3 sequence is CATSRDLGTGSYEQYF. CDR3 in DNA: TGTGCCACCAGCAGAGATCTTGGGACAGGTTCCTACGAGCAGTACTTC.